The 9 T cell receptor beta chains in this list originate from one sample, sequenced in a study of T cell clusters in autoimmune cytopenias. Tens of thousands of genome equivalents of blood DNA were amplified for TRB. One tube held mixed TRB-A and TRB-B primer pools for touch-down PCR. One entry per CDR3 protein, without DNA, is what TCRdb gives after re-calling the multiplex PCR reads. In total, the table holds about 9,500 distinct CDR3 sequences. Sequenced input: peripheral blood. The receptor set was obtained from a human donor with an autoimmune cytopenia or autoimmune hepatitis (not recorded which).

Judged by frequency, this clonotype is medium-sized. The chain is built from TRBV12-3 or TRBV12-4 and TRBJ1-6. The CDR3 is 14 amino acids. CDR3 region: CASWGSSYNSPLHF.

The chain has TRBV10-1 and TRBJ2-5; as DNA is missing, the TRBD1 call by TCRdb cannot be tested. Per germline, CDR1 WNHNN and CDR2 SYGVQD (reference sequence). This CDR3 comprises 13 residues. The CDR3: CASSVRGVETQYF.

J is TRBJ1-4 and V is TRBV30. The V gene's germline CDR1 is GTSNPN and CDR2 SVGIG (reference sequence). The CDR3 has 14 residues. CDR3 loop: CAWRAGGRPEKLFF.

V is TRBV14 and J is TRBJ1-1. There are 13 residues in the CDR3. Germline V gene lookup returns CDR1 SGHDN and CDR2 FVKESK. CDR3 region: CASSQDLGRRAFF. Complete variable domain (other parts from reference TRBV14 and TRBJ1-1): EAGVTQFPSHSVIEKGQTVTLRCDPISGHDNLYWYRRVMGKEIKFLLHFVKESKQDESGMPNNRFLAERTGGTYSTLKVQPAELEDSGVYFCASSQDLGRRAFFGQGTRLTVV.

The genes are TRBV20-1 and TRBJ2-7; TCRdb proposes TRBD1, but this gene call is untestable without DNA. The CDR3 is 14 amino acids. Germline CDR1 is DFQATT and CDR2 is SNEGSKA (reference sequence). The CDR3 here is CSARDPKGGLEQYF.

The J gene is TRBJ2-2, the V gene TRBV28. This CDR3 is 12 amino acids long. The germline V gene encodes CDR1 MDHEN and CDR2 SYDVKM. CDR3: CASRASTGELFF.

Its frequency marks this clonotype as medium-sized. The genes are TRBV6-5 and TRBJ2-3. The CDR3 consists of 13 residues. Germline V gene lookup returns CDR1 MNHEY and CDR2 SVGAGI. The CDR3 is CASSPTRADTQYF.

Measured by frequency, this clonotype is medium-sized. The chain combines TRBV19 with TRBJ1-1; no DNA is available, so the TRBD1 call from TCRdb remains unchecked. This CDR3 region has 13 residues. Germline V gene lookup returns CDR1 LNHDA and CDR2 SQIVND (reference sequence). The chain's CDR3 is CASGTRMNTEAFF.

The chain is built from TRBV5-4 and TRBJ2-3; TCRdb selects TRBD1, and the lack of DNA leaves this call unchecked. The germline V gene encodes CDR1 SGHNT and CDR2 YYREEE (reference sequence). This CDR3 spans 15 amino acids. The chain's CDR3 is CASSSQTGSTDTQYF. Combining the CDR3 with reference TRBV5-4 and TRBJ2-3 gives the whole variable domain ETGVTQSPTHLIKTRGQQVTLRCSSQSGHNTVSWYQQALGQGPQFIFQYYREEENGRGNFPPRFSGLQFPNYSSELNVNALELDDSALYLCASSSQTGSTDTQYFGPGTRLTVL.